This TCR beta chain is drawn from a study of chemoradiotherapy in HPV16-positive cancers. Study details: Functional T-cell assays on two HPV16-positive patients' cells defined candidate HPV-specific clones and common TCR motifs.

The CDR3 is 13 amino acids. Trimming left V 7 bases short and J 1 base short, with 12 bases between. From germline, CDR1 is SGHRS and CDR2 YFSETQ. Repertoires were generated with immunoSEQ multiplex PCR, while TCRdb's copy carries only in-frame clones and drops some. The sample lists some 5,000 clones, over 75% occurring once. The source material was tumor tissue, sampled from a patient who underwent chemoradiotherapy. The V call is TRBV5-1, the J call TRBJ2-7, with D perhaps matching TRBD1 or TRBD2 (7 bases each). The TCR originated in a human donor with HPV-associated anogenital cancer. The CDR3 is CASGGDSSYEQYF. The CDR3 DNA is TGCGCCAGCGGGGGGGACAGTTCCTACGAGCAGTACTTC. Based on the CDR3 plus reference TRBV5-1 and TRBJ2-7, the full variable domain is KAGVTQTPRYLIKTRGQQVTLSCSPISGHRSVSWYQQTPGQGLQFLFEYFSETQRNKGNFPGRFSGRQFSNSRSEMNVSTLELGDSALYLCASGGDSSYEQYFGPGTRLTVT.